The 12 T cell receptor beta chains in this list originate from one sample, sequenced in a study of cytomegalovirus exposure and HLA in healthy donors. Primers: 60 Vbeta forward and 13 Jbeta reverse. Here immunoSEQ multiplex PCR was the method, and the copy in TCRdb shows in-frame clones only, minus some. The sample contains some 70,000 clones, over 60% of which appear only once. Sequenced sample: PBMCs. These receptors all come from a woman aged 45 to 65 in good health and CMV-seronegative.

This chain joins TRBV28 and TRBJ2-1; 9 bases map to TRBD2. Germline V gives CDR1 MDHEN, CDR2 SYDVKM. The CDR3 extends over 15 amino acids. V shed 6 bases, J shed 4 bases, and the junction held 7 bases outside the gene matches. In DNA, the CDR3 is TGTGCCAGCAGGATAAGACTAGCGGAGTACAATGAGCAGTTCTTC. Its protein is CASRIRLAEYNEQFF.

CDR3: CASSLTYPPSGAGELFF. For the CDR3, the DNA is TGTGCCAGCAGCTTAACGTATCCTCCTTCGGGGGCCGGGGAGCTGTTTTTT. This chain connects TRBV7-3 to TRBJ2-2, with a weak D call TRBD2 (6 bases). With 0 bases removed from V and 6 bases from J, the gap between germline ends came to 17 bases. Looked up from germline, CDR1 is SGHTA and CDR2 is FQGTGA. This CDR3 is 17 amino acids long.

In regard to this clone: The germline gene is not matched at one end of the junction; a read error may be the cause. The chain carries TRBV30 and TRBJ2-5, with D tentatively TRBD2 (5 bases). Looked up from germline, CDR1 is GTSNPN and CDR2 is SVGIG (reference sequence). The CDR3 is made up of 13 amino acids. In DNA form, the CDR3 reads TGTGCCGGGAGAAACCCCTCCGTGGCGACCCAGTACTTC. Its protein is CAGRNPSVATQYF.

The J gene is TRBJ2-7, the V gene TRBV27; D gene unclear. This CDR3 comprises 12 residues. Germline V gene sequence: CDR1 MNHEY, CDR2 SMNVEV (reference sequence). Trimming stripped 5 bases from V and 0 bases from J, with 5 bases between. The CDR3 DNA reads TGTGCCAGCAGTGACAACTCCTACGAGCAGTACTTC. Its protein product is CASSDNSYEQYF.

This clone has just one count. The CDR3 loop reads CASSPQATGEQFF. CDR3 nucleotide sequence: TGTGCCAGCAGCCCTCAGGCTACAGGCGAGCAGTTCTTC. The chain uses TRBV7-2 and TRBJ2-1; D possibly corresponds to TRBD1 (5 bases). The V and J ends lost 5 bases and 10 bases respectively, with 15 bases between them. Germline loops: CDR1 SGHTA, CDR2 FQGNSA. The CDR3 covers 13 residues. The complete variable domain, with remaining parts taken from reference TRBV7-2 and TRBJ2-1, reads GAGVSQSPSNKVTEKGKDVELRCDPISGHTALYWYRQSLGQGLEFLIYFQGNSAPDKSGLPSDRFSAERTGGSVSTLTIQRTQQEDSAVYLCASSPQATGEQFFGPGTRLTVL.

V gene TRBV4-3 combines with J gene TRBJ1-4, with D possibly TRBD1 on 6 matching bases. CDR1 is LGHNA and CDR2 is YSLEER in the germline V gene. CDR3 size: 17 residues. V was cut by 0 bases and J by 3 bases, with 14 bases left in between. CDR3 bases: TGCGCCAGCAGCCAAGATTTGTTAAACAGGGCTAATGAAAAACTGTTTTTT. It encodes CASSQDLLNRANEKLFF.

The chain carries TRBV5-1 and TRBJ2-7; TRBD2 aligns across 8 bases. V shed 0 bases and J 0 bases; nucleotides not matched to a gene: 2. This CDR3 is 15 amino acids long. Germline CDR1 SGHRS, CDR2 YFSETQ. The CDR3 DNA is TGCGCCAGCAGCTTGGTGGCGGGGGGCTCCTACGAGCAGTACTTC. It specifies CASSLVAGGSYEQYF.

In its sample, this clone was seen once. V and J are TRBV27 and TRBJ1-3; D call uncertain. The CDR3 has 18 amino acids. V was clipped by 1 base and J by 2 bases, with 18 bases between them. Germline lookup yields CDR1 MNHEY and CDR2 SMNVEV (reference sequence). The CDR3 DNA is TGTGCCAGCAGTTTATATCCACCTCCCCCGACTCCTGGAAACACCATATATTTT. Translating gives CASSLYPPPPTPGNTIYF.

The rearrangement links TRBV6-6 to TRBJ2-2, with 7 bases that match TRBD1. The CDR3 length is 14 residues. The germline CDR1 and CDR2 sequences are MNHNY and SVGAGI (reference sequence). V trimming: 6 bases; J trimming: 2 bases; junction bases outside the gene matches: 3. The CDR3 protein is CASRGTVNTGELFF. The CDR3 DNA follows: TGTGCCAGCAGGGGGACAGTAAACACCGGGGAGCTGTTTTTT.

This clone has only a few counts. The chain uses TRBV5-1 and TRBJ2-6; D not resolved. Germline assignment: CDR1 SGHRS and CDR2 YFSETQ. Trimming shortened V by 2 bases and J by 0 bases, and 12 bases separated the two germline ends. CDR3 length equals 17 residues. This CDR3 reads CASSFTTTASGANVLTF. As DNA, the CDR3 is TGCGCCAGCAGCTTTACGACCACAGCCTCTGGGGCCAACGTCCTGACTTTC.

Points on this clone: An end of the junction differs from the germline gene, which may be a read error. The J gene is TRBJ1-1, the V gene TRBV7-7, with no clear D. This CDR3 is 13 amino acids long. From germline, CDR1 is SSHAT and CDR2 FNYEAQ (reference sequence). The CDR3 protein is CASSFAENTEAFF. The CDR3 DNA follows: TGTGCTAGCAGCTTTGCGGAGAACACTGAAGCTTTCTTT.

The chain is built from TRBV6-5 and TRBJ2-5; the match to TRBD1 covers 8 bases. CDR3 length: 13 amino acids. Trimming cost V 8 bases and J 1 base; bases outside gene matches: 3. CDR1 is MNHEY, CDR2 SVGAGI, per germline. The CDR3 sequence is CASGRGPQETQYF. The DNA for the CDR3 is TGTGCCAGCGGCAGGGGGCCCCAAGAGACCCAGTACTTC.